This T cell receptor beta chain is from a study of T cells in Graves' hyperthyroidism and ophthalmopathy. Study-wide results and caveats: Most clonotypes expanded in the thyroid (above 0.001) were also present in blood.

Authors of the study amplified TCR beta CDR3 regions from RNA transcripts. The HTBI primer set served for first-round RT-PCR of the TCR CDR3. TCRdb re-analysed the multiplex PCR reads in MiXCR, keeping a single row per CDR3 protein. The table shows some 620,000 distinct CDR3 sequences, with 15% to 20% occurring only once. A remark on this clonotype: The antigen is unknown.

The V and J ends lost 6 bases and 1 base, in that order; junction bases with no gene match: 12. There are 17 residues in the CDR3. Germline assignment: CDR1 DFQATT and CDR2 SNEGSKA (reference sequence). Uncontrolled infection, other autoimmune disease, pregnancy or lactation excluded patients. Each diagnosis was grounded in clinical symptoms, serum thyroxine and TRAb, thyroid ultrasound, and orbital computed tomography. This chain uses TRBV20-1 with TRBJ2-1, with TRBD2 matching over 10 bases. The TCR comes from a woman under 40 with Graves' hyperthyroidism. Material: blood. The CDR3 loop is CSARRLAGAPSYNEQFF. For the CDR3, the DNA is TGCAGTGCGAGGAGGCTAGCGGGAGCTCCTTCCTACAATGAGCAGTTCTTC.